At least ten counts were recorded for the clone carrying this T cell receptor (beta chain). What it recognizes is unknown. Trimming removed 0 bases from V and 4 bases from J; junction bases left unmatched: 5. The length of the CDR3 is 15 residues. The V gene's germline CDR1 is SGHRS and CDR2 YFSETQ. This sample was included in a study of T cells after yellow fever vaccination. Making TCR cDNA involved 5'RACE template switching, which added UMIs and a universal primer site. TCRdb re-analysed the 5' RACE reads in MiXCR, keeping a single row per CDR3 protein. The table shows hundreds of thousands of distinct CDR3 sequences, with roughly 9.4% occurring only once. Findings and limits, study-wide: Primary-vaccination clones mostly resurfaced post-booster (just under 98% CD4, more than 80% CD8). CD4 and CD8 compartments shared a small share of clonotypes. Contaminating bulk clonotypes could be abundant in FACS-sorted repertoires.

V usage is TRBV5-1 and J usage is TRBJ2-5; 8 bases fit TRBD2. The sequencing here drew on PBMCs, taken on the day of the first yellow fever vaccination. This TCR derives from a man younger than 35 who received the YFV17D yellow fever vaccine. CDR3 in amino acids: CASSLGRGGRETQYF. CDR3 in DNA: TGCGCCAGCAGCTTGGGACGGGGGGGCCGAGAGACCCAGTACTTC.